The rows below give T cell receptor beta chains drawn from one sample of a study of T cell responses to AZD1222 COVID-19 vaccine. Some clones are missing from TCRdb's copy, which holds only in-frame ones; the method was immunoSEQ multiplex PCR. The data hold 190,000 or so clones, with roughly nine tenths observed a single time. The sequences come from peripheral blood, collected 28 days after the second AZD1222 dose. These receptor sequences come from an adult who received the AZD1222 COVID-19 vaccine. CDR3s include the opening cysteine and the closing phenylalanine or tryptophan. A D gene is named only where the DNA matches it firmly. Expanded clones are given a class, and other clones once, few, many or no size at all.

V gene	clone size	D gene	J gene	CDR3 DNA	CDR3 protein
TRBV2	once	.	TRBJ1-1	TGTGCCAGCAGTGTAACGACGGGGCGGGGGTTGAACACTGAAGCTTTCTTT	CASSVTTGRGLNTEAFF
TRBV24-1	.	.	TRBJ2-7	TGTGCCACCAGTGATTTGGGGGACGAGCAGTACTTC	CATSDLGDEQYF
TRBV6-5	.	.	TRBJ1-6	TGTGCCAGCAGTTACTCGCAACAGTTTCATTCACCCCTCCACTTT	CASSYSQQFHSPLHF
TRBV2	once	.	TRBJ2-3	TGTGCCAGCAGTGAACAAGAAGATACGCAGTATTTT	CASSEQEDTQYF
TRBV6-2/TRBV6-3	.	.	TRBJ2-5	TGTGCCAGCAGCCCCTGGACTGGCAAAGAGACCCAGTACTTC	CASSPWTGKETQYF
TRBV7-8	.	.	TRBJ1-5	TGTGCCAGCAGCTTAGGGACCCCGGGAGGCAATCAGCCCCAGCATTTT	CASSLGTPGGNQPQHF
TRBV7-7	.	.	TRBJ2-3	TGTGCTAGCAGCCCCGCGGGCAGGGGTTTCGGGACGCAGTATTTT	CASSPAGRGFGTQYF
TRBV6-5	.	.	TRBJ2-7	TGTGCCAGCAGTTACTCTCGGGGGCAATACGAGCAGTACTTC	CASSYSRGQYEQYF
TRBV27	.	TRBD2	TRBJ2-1	TGTGCCAGCAGTTTATTCCTAGCGGGAGGAGGCAATGAGCAGTTCTTC	CASSLFLAGGGNEQFF
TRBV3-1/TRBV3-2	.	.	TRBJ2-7	TGTGCCAGCAGTATAACCGGGACCGTGGGCGAGCAGTACTTC	CASSITGTVGEQYF
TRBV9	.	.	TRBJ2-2	TGTGCCAGCAGCGCAGGGGGGGTCACCGGGGAGCTGTTTTTT	CASSAGGVTGELFF
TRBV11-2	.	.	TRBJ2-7	TGTGCCAGCAGCCCCACTCCTGGTAGCGCCTACGAGCAGTACTTC	CASSPTPGSAYEQYF
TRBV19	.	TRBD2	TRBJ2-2	TGTGCCAGTAGTATCCAGCCGGGACTAGCGGGAGCCGGGGAGCTGTTTTTT	CASSIQPGLAGAGELFF
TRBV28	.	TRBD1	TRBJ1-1	TGTGCCAGCAGTTTGGGACAGCGGCTGGTCACTGAAGCTTTCTTT	CASSLGQRLVTEAFF
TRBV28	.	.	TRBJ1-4	TGTGCCAGCAGTAGATCGGGGTCGGGTACTAATGAAAAACTGTTTTTT	CASSRSGSGTNEKLFF
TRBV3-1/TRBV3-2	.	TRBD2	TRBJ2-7	TGTGCCAGCAGCCTACTAGCGGTTAGCGAGCAGTACTTC	CASSLLAVSEQYF
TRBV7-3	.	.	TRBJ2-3	TGTGCCAGCAGCACCGCCCGCACAGATACGCAGTATTTT	CASSTARTDTQYF
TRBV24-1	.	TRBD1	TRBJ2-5	TGTGCCACCAGTGCCCGGACAGGGGAAGAGACCCAGTACTTC	CATSARTGEETQYF
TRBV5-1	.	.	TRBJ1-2	TGCGCCAGCAGCTTGGCCGGGATCGCGAACTATGGCTACACCTTC	CASSLAGIANYGYTF
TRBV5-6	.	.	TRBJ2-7	TGTGCCAGCAGCTTAGCCCCGGACCGTGAGCAGTACTTC	CASSLAPDREQYF
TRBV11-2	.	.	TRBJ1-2	TGTGCCAGCAGCTCCCCCCGCCGGCCTAACTATGGCTACACCTTC	CASSSPRRPNYGYTF
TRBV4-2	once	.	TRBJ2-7	TGTGCCAGCAGCCAAGAAGGGCCTAGGAGTGCTTTCTACGAGCAGTACTTC	CASSQEGPRSAFYEQYF
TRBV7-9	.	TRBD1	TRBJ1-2	TGTGCCAGCAGCACCGGACAGGGGATTAACTATGGCTACACCTTC	CASSTGQGINYGYTF
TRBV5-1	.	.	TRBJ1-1	TGCGCCAGCAGCTTGGGGCAAACGAACACTGAAGCTTTCTTT	CASSLGQTNTEAFF
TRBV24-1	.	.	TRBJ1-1	TGTGCCACCAGCCGGGGGGGGAACACTGAAGCTTTCTTT	CATSRGGNTEAFF
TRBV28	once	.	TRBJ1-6	TGTGCCAGCGAACACAATTTTAATTCACCCCTCCACTTT	CASEHNFNSPLHF
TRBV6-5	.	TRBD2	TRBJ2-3	TGTGCCAGCAGTTACGGGGCTAGCGGATACACAGATACGCAGTATTTT	CASSYGASGYTDTQYF